The rows below give T cell receptor beta chains drawn from one sample of a study of cytomegalovirus exposure and HLA in healthy donors. Only in-frame clones appear in the TCRdb table, and some are missing; sequencing was by immunoSEQ multiplex PCR. The table lists 160,000 or so clones, 88% of them singletons. Sequencing was performed on PBMCs. Every receptor here comes from a man between 18 and 35 years old in good health and CMV-seronegative. The CDR3 runs from the conserved cysteine through the conserved F or W. D genes are given only for firm matches. Not all rows give a size; the values are once, few, many and, for expanded clones, a class.

v_call	clone_size	d_call	j_call	cdr3_nt	cdr3_aa
TRBV5-1	once	-	TRBJ2-3	TGCGCCAGCAGCTTAGGGAATGCAGGGAAAATATTTACAGATACGCAGTATTTT	CASSLGNAGKIFTDTQYF
TRBV5-4	-	TRBD2	TRBJ2-1	TGTGCCAGCATAGGAGGGACTAGCGGTGGGGGCTCCTACAATGAGCAGTTCTTC	CASIGGTSGGGSYNEQFF
TRBV7-9	-	-	TRBJ2-7	TGTGCCAGCAGCTTAGCAACCAGCTCCTACGAGCAGTACTTC	CASSLATSSYEQYF
TRBV19	-	-	TRBJ1-2	TGTGCCAGTAGTATAATGGGGGGAGACTATGGCTACACCTTC	CASSIMGGDYGYTF
TRBV6-5	few	-	TRBJ1-2	TGTGCCAGCAGTTACTCTGGGGCGGAAGCTAACTATGGCTACACCTTC	CASSYSGAEANYGYTF
TRBV5-6	-	TRBD1	TRBJ1-4	TGTGCCAGCAGCTTGGCCGGGACAGGGGCTTGGGGGGAAAAACTGTTTTTT	CASSLAGTGAWGEKLFF
TRBV19	-	TRBD1	TRBJ2-2	TGTGCCAGTAGTATAGGGCTGGGACAGGGGGCTGACGGGGAGCTGTTTTTT	CASSIGLGQGADGELFF
TRBV7-9	once	TRBD2	TRBJ2-3	TGTGCCAGCAGCTTGACTAGCGGCACAGATACGCAGTATTTT	CASSLTSGTDTQYF
TRBV10-1	-	TRBD1	TRBJ2-3	TGCGCCAGCAGTGTTTCGACAGGGGAGGATACGCAGTATTTT	CASSVSTGEDTQYF
TRBV27	-	TRBD2	TRBJ2-7	TGTGCCAGCAGTTCACAAGCGGGAGCCTCCTACGAGCAGTACTTC	CASSSQAGASYEQYF
TRBV6-1	once	TRBD1	TRBJ1-4	TGTGCCAGCAGTGCCAGGGACAGGTTTTCAACTAATGAAAAACTGTTTTTT	CASSARDRFSTNEKLFF
TRBV18	-	TRBD1	TRBJ1-2	TGTGCCAGCTCACCGGGACAGGGAACTAACTATGGCTACACCTTC	CASSPGQGTNYGYTF
TRBV15	-	TRBD2	TRBJ2-1	TGTGCCACCAGCAGGGGTGCGGGGGGCATTTCTTACAATGAGCAGTTCTTC	CATSRGAGGISYNEQFF
TRBV4-1	-	TRBD2	TRBJ2-3	TGCGCCAGCAGCCAAGAGGGCGGGAGGACTAGCACAGATACGCAGTATTTT	CASSQEGGRTSTDTQYF
TRBV19	-	TRBD2	TRBJ2-1	TGTGCCAGTAGTCGGCTAGCGGGAGACCGGAGCTGGGGAAATGAGCAGTTCTTC	CASSRLAGDRSWGNEQFF
TRBV28	-	-	TRBJ2-1	TGTGCCAGCAGTTTACGGGAGAACTCCTACAATGAGCAGTTCTTC	CASSLRENSYNEQFF
TRBV27	-	-	TRBJ1-1	TGTGCCAGCAGTTCGGACGAGGGACTGAAGAACACTGAAGCTTTCTTT	CASSSDEGLKNTEAFF
TRBV25-1	few	TRBD2	TRBJ2-1	TGTGCCAGCAGTGAACTGTCTAGCGGGGGGGTTGGGGAGCAGTTCTTC	CASSELSSGGVGEQFF
TRBV6-5	-	TRBD1	TRBJ2-7	TGTGCCAGCAGGAGGACAGGGGGCGAATACGAGCAGTACTTC	CASRRTGGEYEQYF
TRBV6-5	-	TRBD1	TRBJ2-2	TGTGCCAGGGACAGGGGTGACACCGGGGAGCTGTTTTTT	CARDRGDTGELFF
TRBV5-6	-	-	TRBJ2-3	TGTGCCAGCGGTAAGGGGCGAGGGTATTTT	CASGKGRGYF
TRBV4-3	once	TRBD1	TRBJ2-2	TGCGCCAGCAGCCACTACGGACAGGGTGGGAACACCGGGGAGCTGTTTTTT	CASSHYGQGGNTGELFF
TRBV4-1	-	TRBD2	TRBJ2-5	TGCGCCAGCAGCCAGGGGACTAGCGGGGGGTTGGGTAAAGAGACCCAGTACTTC	CASSQGTSGGLGKETQYF
TRBV10-1	-	TRBD2	TRBJ2-7	TGCGCTAGACTAGCGGAGCATTACGAGCAGTACTTC	CARLAEHYEQYF
TRBV13	-	-	TRBJ1-4	TGTGCCAGCAGCTTAGAGGACTCGGAAAAACTGTTTTTT	CASSLEDSEKLFF
TRBV5-4	-	-	TRBJ1-4	TGTGCCAGCAGCTCGGGAGGACCGGGAACTAATGAAAAACTGTTTTTT	CASSSGGPGTNEKLFF
TRBV25-1	-	-	TRBJ1-4	TGTGCCAGCAGTCCATATTGGGAAGGGGGAATCATAAATGAAAAACTGTTTTTT	CASSPYWEGGIINEKLFF
TRBV11-2	-	-	TRBJ2-7	TGTGCCAGCAGCTTATCCCTCTACGAGCAGTACTTC	CASSLSLYEQYF
TRBV30	-	-	TRBJ2-3	TGTGCCTGGAGTGTACGAGAGGATACGCAGTATTTT	CAWSVREDTQYF
TRBV6-1	-	TRBD2	TRBJ2-1	TGTGCCAGCAGTGAATTAGCGGGGGGGCCCAATGAGCAGTTCTTC	CASSELAGGPNEQFF
TRBV7-2	-	-	TRBJ1-1	TGTGCCAGCAGCTTAGGAGGGCTAGGGACTGAAGCTTTCTTT	CASSLGGLGTEAFF
TRBV10-1	few	TRBD2	TRBJ2-7	TGCGCCAGCAGCGGGACTAGCGGTCCCTACGAGCAGTACTTC	CASSGTSGPYEQYF
TRBV18	-	-	TRBJ2-5	TGTGCCAGCTCACCAATCGGCAGGCAGGGGATAGAGACCCAGTACTTC	CASSPIGRQGIETQYF
TRBV30	-	-	TRBJ1-2	TGTGCCTGGAGTGTAGGGGGTGGCTACACCTTC	CAWSVGGGYTF
TRBV18	-	TRBD1	TRBJ1-4	TGTGCCAGCTCATGGGGGACAGCAAATAATGAAAAACTGTTTTTT	CASSWGTANNEKLFF
TRBV6-5	-	-	TRBJ1-2	TGTGCCAGCAGTCGACTAGGGGGGGCCTATGGCTACACCTTC	CASSRLGGAYGYTF
TRBV7-2	-	TRBD1	TRBJ1-5	TGTGCCAGCAGTTACAGGGGGCAACAGCCCCAGCATTTT	CASSYRGQQPQHF
TRBV4-2	-	TRBD2	TRBJ2-7	TGTGCCAGCAGCACCCGGACTAGCGGGAGTGTCTACGAGCAGTACTTC	CASSTRTSGSVYEQYF
TRBV4-1	-	TRBD2	TRBJ2-1	TGCGCCAGCAGCCAAGAGAGAGGGACTAGCGGGGGCCGTTACAATGAGCAGTTCTTC	CASSQERGTSGGRYNEQFF
TRBV6-5	-	TRBD2	TRBJ2-7	TGTGCCAGCACCCCCGGGACTAGCGGCTACGAGCAGTACTTC	CASTPGTSGYEQYF
TRBV29-1	-	-	TRBJ2-5	TGCAGCGTCACACGGGCAGGGCAAGAGACCCAGTACTTC	CSVTRAGQETQYF
TRBV28	-	TRBD1	TRBJ1-5	TGTGCCAGCAGTAACAGGGGGGACCAGCCCCAGCATTTT	CASSNRGDQPQHF
TRBV27	-	-	TRBJ1-4	TGTGCCAGCAGTTTATACAGGCCCTTAACTAATGAAAAACTGTTTTTT	CASSLYRPLTNEKLFF
TRBV5-1	-	TRBD2	TRBJ2-5	TGCGCCAGCAGCTCCGACACGGGAGGGAGGTTGGGAGAGACCCAGTACTTC	CASSSDTGGRLGETQYF